The sequence of this TCR beta chain was determined in a study of siplizumab effects on memory and regulatory T cells. Study observations and caveats: Proliferating siplizumab-cultured Tregs lacked confirmed suppressive function. Unstimulated naive T cells seemed to show more diversity than memory cells did, and they also seemed to be among the major contributors to the alloresponse.

CDR3 length: 17 residues. The germline gives CDR1 LNHDA, CDR2 SQIVND (reference sequence). V gave up 4 bases and J gave up 4 bases; unmatched junction bases: 13. Comment on this clone: Its antigen remains unidentified.

Profiling relied on immunoSEQ multiplex PCR, and the TCRdb table lists in-frame clones only, not all of them. The table records approximately 65,000 clones, roughly 85% of them present only once. For three donor pairs, CD4+ naive/memory and CD8+ naive/effector-memory/TEMRA unstimulated subsets were also sequenced. The receptor's source is a human donor in good health. Sequencing was carried out using memory CD4+ T cells sorted from blood. The V gene is TRBV19, the J gene TRBJ2-5, with TRBD2 matching 9 bases. The CDR3 protein is CASSTSSTSGGGETQYF. The CDR3 DNA reads as TGTGCCAGTAGTACCTCCTCGACTAGCGGAGGGGGAGAGACCCAGTACTTC.